These 6 T cell receptor beta chains were sequenced from one sample in a study of T cell responses to AZD1222 COVID-19 vaccine. Sequenced by immunoSEQ multiplex PCR; TCRdb stores in-frame clones only, minus some. Among 45,000 to 65,000 clones listed, approximately 80% were seen once. The sequencing here drew on peripheral blood, taken 28 days after the second AZD1222 dose. All receptors derive from an adult who received the AZD1222 COVID-19 vaccine.

This clone was recorded once. The chain has TRBV30 and TRBJ1-1; D remains ambiguous. The CDR3 length is 13 residues. Trimming took 3 bases from V and 1 from J, leaving 9 bases between them. Germline CDR1 is GTSNPN and CDR2 is SVGIG (reference sequence). CDR3 residues: CAWRGLGNTEAFF. The CDR3 nucleotides are TGTGCCTGGAGAGGTTTAGGGAACACTGAAGCTTTCTTT.

This clone was picked up a small number of times. The V gene is TRBV12-5, the J gene TRBJ2-2, with a tentative D call TRBD2 (5 bases). This CDR3 spans 13 amino acids. Trimming removed 7 bases at V and 2 bases at J, with 8 bases between. CDR1 LGHNT and CDR2 FRNRAP come from the germline V gene. The CDR3 reads CASAPGNTGELFF. The CDR3 nucleotides are TGTGCTAGTGCCCCGGGAAACACCGGGGAGCTGTTTTTT.

The chain is built from TRBV2 and TRBJ2-7; TRBD2 matches at 8 bases. The V gene's germline CDR1 is SNHLY and CDR2 FYNNEI. The length of the CDR3 is 14 residues. V lost 7 bases and J lost 3; bases outside the gene matches: 8. CDR3 nucleotides: TGTGCCAGCACCCGGGGGGGCCCTCTCTACGAGCAGTACGTC. This codes for CASTRGGPLYEQYV.

V is TRBV23-1 and J is TRBJ1-1; tentatively, D is TRBD1 (6 bases). TRBV23-1 is an ORF for which the function is uncertain. The V and J ends lost 8 bases and 0 bases respectively, with 19 bases between them. This CDR3 has 16 amino acids. CDR3 sequence: CASQGGRQTMNTEAFF. Written as DNA, the CDR3 is TGCGCCAGCCAAGGGGGGCGACAGACCATGAACACTGAAGCTTTCTTT.

This clone has only a few counts. The chain links TRBV28 to TRBJ1-1; D unclear. The germline V and J ends were trimmed by 1 base and 5 bases, with 8 bases remaining between them. CDR3 length: 13 amino acids. Germline CDR1 MDHEN, CDR2 SYDVKM. The CDR3 bases are TGTGCCAGCAGTTTATTAACCTTAACTGAAGCTTTCTTT. Translating gives CASSLLTLTEAFF.

This rearrangement joins TRBV2 to TRBJ2-3, with TRBD2 as a possible D gene (6 bases). This CDR3 is built from 13 residues. In germline, CDR1 is SNHLY, CDR2 FYNNEI. The ends were cut back, 4 bases at V and 6 bases at J, with 11 bases in the middle. The CDR3 bases are TGTGCCAGCAGTGGGACTATGCGGGATACGCAGTATTTT. The encoded protein is CASSGTMRDTQYF.